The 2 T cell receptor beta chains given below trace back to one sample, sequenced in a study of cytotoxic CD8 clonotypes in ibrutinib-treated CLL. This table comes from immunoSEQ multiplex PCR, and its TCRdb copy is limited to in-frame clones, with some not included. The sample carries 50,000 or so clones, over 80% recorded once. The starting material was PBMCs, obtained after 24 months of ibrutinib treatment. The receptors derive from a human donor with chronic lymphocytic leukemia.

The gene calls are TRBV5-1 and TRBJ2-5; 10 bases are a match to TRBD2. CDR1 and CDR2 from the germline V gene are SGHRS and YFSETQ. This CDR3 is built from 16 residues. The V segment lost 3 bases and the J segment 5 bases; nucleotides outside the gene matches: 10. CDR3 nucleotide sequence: TGCGCCAGCAGCTCAACCCTAGCGGGAGTCGGGGAGACCCAGTACTTC. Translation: CASSSTLAGVGETQYF.

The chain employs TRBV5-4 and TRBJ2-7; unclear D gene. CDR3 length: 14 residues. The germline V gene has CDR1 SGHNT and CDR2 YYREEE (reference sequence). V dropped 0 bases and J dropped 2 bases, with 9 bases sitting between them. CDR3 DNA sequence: TGTGCCAGCAGCTTGGCCGGAACAGCCTACGAGCAGTACTTC. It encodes CASSLAGTAYEQYF.